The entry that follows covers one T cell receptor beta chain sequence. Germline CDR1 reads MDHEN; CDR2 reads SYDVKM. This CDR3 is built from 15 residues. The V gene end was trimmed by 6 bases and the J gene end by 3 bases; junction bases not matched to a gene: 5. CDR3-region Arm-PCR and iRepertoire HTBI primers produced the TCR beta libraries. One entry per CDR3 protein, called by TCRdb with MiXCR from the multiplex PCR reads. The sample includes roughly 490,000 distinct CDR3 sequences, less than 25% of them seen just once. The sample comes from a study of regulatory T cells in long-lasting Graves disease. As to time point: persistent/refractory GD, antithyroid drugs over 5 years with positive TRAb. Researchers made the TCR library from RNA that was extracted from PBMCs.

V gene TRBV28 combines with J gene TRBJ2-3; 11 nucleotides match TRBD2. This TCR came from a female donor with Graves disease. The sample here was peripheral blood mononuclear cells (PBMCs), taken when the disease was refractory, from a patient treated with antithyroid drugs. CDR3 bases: TGTGCCAGCAGCTTAGCGGGGGGGCCAACAGATACGCAGTATTTT. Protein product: CASSLAGGPTDTQYF. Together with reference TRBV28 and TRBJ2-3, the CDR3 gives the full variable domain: DVKVTQSSRYLVKRTGEKVFLECVQDMDHENMFWYRQDPGLGLRLIYFSYDVKMKEKGDIPEGYSVSREKKERFSLILESASTNQTSMYLCASSLAGGPTDTQYFGPGTRLTVL.